These 7 T cell receptor beta chains were all obtained from the same sample, sequenced in a study of breast tumors, draining lymph nodes, adjacent tissues. Each CDR3 protein gets one entry after TCRdb re-called the multiplex PCR reads with MiXCR. The table has fewer than 140,000 distinct CDR3 sequences, 30% seen once. Samples came from axillary lymph nodes draining the breast cancer. Material: axillary lymph node tissue. These receptors all come from a female donor with breast cancer. Some clones in this sample may be carry-over from other donors' samples.

This clonotype has ten or more counts. Possible read error: a much larger clone is one base away. This chain links TRBV7-6 with TRBJ2-5, with 7 bases aligning to TRBD2. The CDR3 totals 15 residues. CDR1 is SGHVS, CDR2 FNYEAQ, per germline. In nucleotides, the CDR3 is TGTGCCAGCAGCTACGTAGCGGGTACACAAGAGACCCAGCACTTC. It codes for CASSYVAGTQETQHF. Combining the CDR3 with reference TRBV7-6 and TRBJ2-5 gives the whole variable domain GAGVSQSPRYKVTKRGQDVALRCDPISGHVSLYWYRQALGQGPEFLTYFNYEAQQDKSGLPNDRFSAERPEGSISTLTIQRTEQRDSAMYRCASSYVAGTQETQHFGPGTRLLVL.

This clonotype was counted at least ten times. In DNA form, the CDR3 reads TGTGCCTCCTCCGGGACAGGGAATTTGTACGAGCAGTACTTC. Protein: CASSGTGNLYEQYF. V and J are TRBV19 and TRBJ2-7; 9 bases are shared with TRBD1. V was clipped by 11 bases and J by 4 bases; unmatched bases: 12. Germline CDR1 is LNHDA and CDR2 is SQIVND (reference sequence). CDR3 size: 14 residues.

This clonotype came up many times. V gene TRBV20-1 combines with J gene TRBJ1-3; possible D gene TRBD1, 5 bases. V gave up 4 bases and J gave up 4 bases, with 8 bases separating them. This CDR3 region has 12 residues. Germline-derived CDR1 and CDR2 are DFQATT and SNEGSKA (reference sequence). The CDR3 reads CSATGLGNTIYF. For the CDR3, the DNA is TGCAGTGCTACAGGGTTAGGAAACACCATATATTTT.

Turning to this clonotype: One end of the junction does not line up with germline, which may come from a read error. The rearrangement uses TRBV6-1 and TRBJ2-7, with 7 bases lining up with TRBD1. The CDR3 consists of 16 residues. Germline V gene sequence: CDR1 MNHNS, CDR2 SASEGT. CDR3 region: CASSQAPGQPRYEQYF. The CDR3 DNA is TGTGCCAGCAGTCAAGCCCCGGGACAGCCGAGATACGAGCAGTACTTC.

This clonotype was detected ten times or more. The chain uses TRBV19 and TRBJ1-4; tentative D call: TRBD1 (5 bases). The length of the CDR3 is 14 residues. From germline, CDR1 is LNHDA and CDR2 SQIVND (reference sequence). V lost 8 bases and J 8 bases, leaving 18 bases between the germline ends. The CDR3 DNA reads TGTGCCAGTCAGCCGATCAGGGAGGTCGAAAAACTGTTTTTT. Translated, it gives CASQPIREVEKLFF.

This clonotype was recorded at least ten times. This chain uses TRBV7-2 with TRBJ1-2; D may be TRBD1 (6 bases). The CDR3 totals 15 residues. Germline-derived CDR1 and CDR2 are SGHTA and FQGNSA. Trimming took off 5 bases at V and 0 bases at J, with 13 bases between the two ends. The CDR3: CASSPGGRSNYGYTF. CDR3 nucleotides: TGTGCCAGCAGCCCCGGGGGGCGTTCTAACTATGGCTACACCTTC.

The genes are TRBV19 and TRBJ2-2, with 12 bases that match TRBD1. The CDR3 extends over 18 amino acids. CDR1 and CDR2 (germline): LNHDA, SQIVND (reference sequence). J lost 5 bases, V lost 5 bases, and 12 bases had no gene match. The CDR3 is CASSYLSGTGGSTGELFF. In DNA, the CDR3 is TGTGCCAGTAGTTATCTCTCCGGGACAGGGGGCTCTACCGGGGAGCTGTTTTTT. Full variable domain (missing parts from reference TRBV19 and TRBJ2-2): DGGITQSPKYLFRKEGQNVTLSCEQNLNHDAMYWYRQDPGQGLRLIYYSQIVNDFQKGDIAEGYSVSREKKESFPLTVTSAQKNPTAFYLCASSYLSGTGGSTGELFFGEGSRLTVL.